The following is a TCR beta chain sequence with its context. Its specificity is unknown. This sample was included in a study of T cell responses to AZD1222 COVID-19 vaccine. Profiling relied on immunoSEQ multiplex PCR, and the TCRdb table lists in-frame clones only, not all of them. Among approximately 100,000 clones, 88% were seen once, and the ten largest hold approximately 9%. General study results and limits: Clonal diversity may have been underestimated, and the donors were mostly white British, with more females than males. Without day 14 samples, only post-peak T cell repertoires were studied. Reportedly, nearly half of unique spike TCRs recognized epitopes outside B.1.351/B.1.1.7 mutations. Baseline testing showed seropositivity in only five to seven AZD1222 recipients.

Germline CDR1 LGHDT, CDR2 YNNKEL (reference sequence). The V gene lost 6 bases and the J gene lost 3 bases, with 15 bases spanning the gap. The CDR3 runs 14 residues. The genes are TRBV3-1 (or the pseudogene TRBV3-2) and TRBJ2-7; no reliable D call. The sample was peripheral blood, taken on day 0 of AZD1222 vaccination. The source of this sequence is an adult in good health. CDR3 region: CASSLHGSRYEQYF. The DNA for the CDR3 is TGTGCCAGCAGTCTTCACGGGTCTCGCTACGAGCAGTACTTC.